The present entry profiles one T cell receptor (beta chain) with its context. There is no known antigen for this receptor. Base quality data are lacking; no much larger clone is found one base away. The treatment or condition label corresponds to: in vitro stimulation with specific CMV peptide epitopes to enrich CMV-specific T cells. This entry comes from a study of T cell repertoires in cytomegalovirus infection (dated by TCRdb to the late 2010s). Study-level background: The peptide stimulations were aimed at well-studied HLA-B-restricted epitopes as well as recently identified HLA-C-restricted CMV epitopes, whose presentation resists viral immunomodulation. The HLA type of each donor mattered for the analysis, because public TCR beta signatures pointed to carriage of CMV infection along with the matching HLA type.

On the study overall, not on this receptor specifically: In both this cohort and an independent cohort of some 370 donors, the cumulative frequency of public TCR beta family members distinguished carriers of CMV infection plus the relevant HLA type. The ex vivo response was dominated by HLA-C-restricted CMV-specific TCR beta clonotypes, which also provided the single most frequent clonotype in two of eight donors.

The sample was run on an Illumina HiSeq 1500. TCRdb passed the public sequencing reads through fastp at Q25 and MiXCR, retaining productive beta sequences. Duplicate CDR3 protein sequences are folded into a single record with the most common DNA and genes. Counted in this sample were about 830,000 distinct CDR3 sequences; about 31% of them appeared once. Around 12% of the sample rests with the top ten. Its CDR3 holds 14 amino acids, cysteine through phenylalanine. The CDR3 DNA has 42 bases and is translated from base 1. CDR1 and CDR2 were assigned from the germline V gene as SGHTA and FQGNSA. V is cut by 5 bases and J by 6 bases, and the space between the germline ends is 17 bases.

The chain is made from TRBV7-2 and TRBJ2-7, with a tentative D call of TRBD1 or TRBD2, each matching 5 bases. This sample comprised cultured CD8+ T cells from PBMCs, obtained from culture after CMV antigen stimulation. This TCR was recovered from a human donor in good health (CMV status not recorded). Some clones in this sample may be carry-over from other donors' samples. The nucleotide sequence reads TGTGCCAGCAGCCAGAGGGGATGGGCGGGCGAGCAGTACTTC. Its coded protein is CASSQRGWAGEQYF. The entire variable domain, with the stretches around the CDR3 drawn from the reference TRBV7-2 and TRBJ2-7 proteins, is GAGVSQSPSNKVTEKGKDVELRCDPISGHTALYWYRQSLGQGLEFLIYFQGNSAPDKSGLPSDRFSAERTGGSVSTLTIQRTQQEDSAVYLCASSQRGWAGEQYFGPGTRLTVT.